This T cell receptor (beta chain) came from a study of cytomegalovirus exposure and HLA in healthy donors. Some clones are missing from TCRdb's copy, which holds only in-frame ones; the method was immunoSEQ multiplex PCR. The data contain 250,000 to 350,000 clones, around 89% of them singletons. Sample: PBMCs. The clonotype comes from a woman younger than 35 in good health and CMV-seronegative.

Written as DNA, the CDR3 is TGTGCCAGCAGTGAGTCGAGGGCGCGATTACCTGAAGCTTTCTTT. Translation: CASSESRARLPEAFF. This sequence joins TRBV25-1 and TRBJ1-1; D is ambiguous. Trimming stripped 3 bases from V and 6 bases from J, with 17 bases between. CDR3 length equals 15 residues. Germline lookup yields CDR1 MGHDK and CDR2 SYGVNS.